The 16 T cell receptor beta chains below come from one sample, sequenced in a study of T-cell reconstitution after alpha-beta-depleted transplantation in children. General study results and limits: A year had passed since transplant, and T-cell counts and diversity by then came mostly from newly produced T cells.

Researchers prepared the TCRbeta library using unique molecular identifiers, the study reports. TCRdb recomputed calls from the PCR reads with MiXCR, one row per CDR3 protein. Of around 270,000 distinct CDR3 sequences listed, nearly 8% are singletons. No cognate antigen is known for these TCRs. The specimen was peripheral blood, collected 360 days after TCRalphabeta/CD19-depleted stem cell transplant. The source is a female patient aged 2 to 10 who had a stem cell transplant for Fanconi anemia, so the T cells may come from the graft donor.

This clonotype showed up just a few times. V gene TRBV27 combines with J gene TRBJ2-5; TRBD1 agrees at 7 bases. The ends lost 8 bases at V and 2 bases at J; junction bases unmatched: 8. CDR3 size: 14 residues. Germline CDR1 reads MNHEY; CDR2 reads SMNVEV (reference sequence). Here the CDR3 DNA reads TGTGCCAGCCGGGACAGCCCCCCTCAAGAGACCCAGTACTTC. This encodes CASRDSPPQETQYF.

Many counts were recorded for this clonotype. The chain uses TRBV12-3 or TRBV12-4 and TRBJ2-1, with 9 bases lining up with TRBD2. This CDR3 comprises 16 residues. V gave up 1 base and J gave up 3 bases; unmatched junction bases: 4. CDR3 nucleotide sequence: TGTGCCAGCAGTTTAGGTGCGGGAGGGGGCTACAATGAGCAGTTCTTC. Translating it yields CASSLGAGGGYNEQFF.

The sample holds many counts of this clonotype. The rearrangement links TRBV14 to TRBJ2-1; D unclear. The V end was cut by 1 base, the J end by 0 bases, with 7 bases between. The CDR3 covers 15 residues. Germline assignment: CDR1 SGHDN and CDR2 FVKESK. This CDR3 reads CASSQAGNSYNEQFF. CDR3 sequence (DNA): TGTGCCAGCAGCCAAGCAGGAAACTCCTACAATGAGCAGTTCTTC.

This clonotype was counted ten times or more. J is TRBJ1-3 and V is TRBV20-1, with unresolved D. The V gene lost 6 bases and the J gene lost 0 bases, with 3 bases spanning the gap. CDR1 is DFQATT and CDR2 is SNEGSKA in the germline V gene (reference sequence). The CDR3 contains 11 residues. In DNA, the CDR3 is TGCAGTGCACACTCTGGAAACACCATATATTTT. Protein sequence: CSAHSGNTIYF.

This clonotype appeared many times. The chain is built from TRBV9 and TRBJ2-7; D possibly corresponds to TRBD2 (6 bases). Germline V gives CDR1 SGDLS, CDR2 YYNGEE. The V end was cut by 0 bases, the J end by 3 bases, with 13 bases between. This CDR3 has 15 residues. The DNA of the CDR3 is TGTGCCAGCAGCGTAGGCGGAGGGCATTTCTACGAGCAGTACTTC. Encoded protein: CASSVGGGHFYEQYF.

A note on this clonotype: This may come from a read error, since a much larger clone is one base off. The V call is TRBV20-1, the J call TRBJ2-7, with D hard to call. Trimming pared 2 bases from V and 4 bases from J, leaving 15 bases between. Per germline, CDR1 DFQATT and CDR2 SNEGSKA (reference sequence). The CDR3 totals 14 residues. The CDR3 nucleotides read TGCAGTGCTAGATCGATTGGCAGAGGTTACGAGCAGTACTTC. Its protein product is CSARSIGRGYEQYF.

The chain links TRBV10-2 to TRBJ2-2, with D perhaps matching TRBD1 or TRBD2 (5 bases each). From germline, CDR1 is WSHSY and CDR2 SAAADI. This CDR3 has 15 residues. V lost 6 bases and J 2 bases, leaving 13 bases between the germline ends. CDR3 nucleotides: TGCGCCAGCAGAGGCTTGGGGGAAAACACCGGGGAGCTGTTTTTT. Translating gives CASRGLGENTGELFF.

Ten or more counts support this clonotype. This rearrangement joins TRBV20-1 to TRBJ2-3; the D gene is possibly TRBD2 (7 bases). Trimming shortened V by 0 bases and J by 4 bases, and 14 bases separated the two germline ends. Germline CDR1 and CDR2: DFQATT and SNEGSKA (reference sequence). There are 15 residues in the CDR3. The DNA for the CDR3 is TGCAGTGCTAGAGATCCGGCGGGGGCCCCAGATACGCAGTATTTT. Translated: CSARDPAGAPDTQYF.

The gene calls are TRBV7-6 and TRBJ2-3; 7 nucleotides match TRBD1. CDR3 length: 13 amino acids. Unmatched junction bases numbered 4, after V lost 5 bases and J lost 5 bases. Germline CDR1 and CDR2: SGHVS and FNYEAQ. CDR3 residues: CASSRGLVDTQYF. The CDR3 bases are TGTGCCAGCAGCAGGGGGCTTGTAGATACGCAGTATTTT.

The chain employs TRBV13 and TRBJ2-7; the D call may be TRBD1 or TRBD2 (6 bases each). Deletions cut 7 bases from V and 3 bases from J, with 16 bases between. The germline CDR1 and CDR2 sequences are PRHDT and FYEKMQ (reference sequence). The CDR3 is 14 residues long. The CDR3, as DNA: TGTGCCAGCACCAAACAGGGAGGTGTCTACGAGCAGTACTTC. As protein: CASTKQGGVYEQYF.

The table lists this clonotype with many counts. V gene TRBV7-9 combines with J gene TRBJ2-3; 8 bases map to TRBD1. V lost 1 base, J lost 3 bases, and 6 bases stayed unmatched. CDR1 is SEHNR and CDR2 is FQNEAQ in the germline V gene (reference sequence). This CDR3 comprises 16 residues. In DNA, the CDR3 is TGTGCCAGCAGCTTAGATCAGGGGGCTCGGACAGATACGCAGTATTTT. Amino acid sequence: CASSLDQGARTDTQYF.

This clonotype was recorded at least ten times. The V call is TRBV20-1, the J call TRBJ2-7, with a possible D match to TRBD2 (6 bases). This CDR3 has 21 amino acids. V gave up 1 base and J gave up 0 bases, with 31 bases separating them. CDR1 and CDR2 from the germline V gene are DFQATT and SNEGSKA (reference sequence). CDR3 amino acids: CSARGGGGRDPTTFSSYEQYF. The CDR3 bases are TGCAGTGCTAGAGGGGGTGGAGGGCGGGACCCGACTACCTTCAGCTCCTACGAGCAGTACTTC.

This clonotype was found many times. V and J are TRBV9 and TRBJ2-1; D is unresolved. CDR1 is SGDLS and CDR2 is YYNGEE in the germline V gene. Trimming pared 0 bases from V and 5 bases from J, leaving 12 bases between. This CDR3 is built from 15 residues. CDR3 coding DNA: TGTGCCAGCAGCGTAGGCATTTCCCGGCACAATGAGCAGTTCTTC. It yields the protein CASSVGISRHNEQFF.

V is TRBV7-9 and J is TRBJ2-7; the D is unclear. The CDR3 runs 14 residues. CDR1 is SEHNR and CDR2 is FQNEAQ in the germline V gene (reference sequence). V lost 5 bases and J 3 bases, leaving 14 bases between the germline ends. The CDR3 protein is CASSTFAKLYEQYF. CDR3 DNA sequence: TGTGCCAGCAGCACCTTTGCTAAGCTCTACGAGCAGTACTTC.

Details on this clonotype: A much bigger clone sits one base away, suggesting this may be a read error. The CDR3 spells CACRPRLAGGPTNPYEQYF. The CDR3 nucleotides read TGTGCCTGCAGACCTAGACTAGCGGGGGGCCCTACCAACCCCTACGAGCAGTACTTC. V is TRBV12-3 or TRBV12-4 and J is TRBJ2-7; 13 bases are shared with TRBD2. This CDR3 region has 19 residues.

Ten or more counts support this clonotype. This chain links TRBV20-1 with TRBJ2-5; TRBD2 agrees at 11 bases. This CDR3 has 16 amino acids. The V gene's germline CDR1 is DFQATT and CDR2 SNEGSKA (reference sequence). Losses at the gene ends were 5 bases for V and 4 bases for J; bases not matched to a gene: 12. In DNA form, the CDR3 reads TGCAGTGCTGCTCCCGTAGCGGGAGGGCGTGGAGAGACCCAGTACTTC. Translated: CSAAPVAGGRGETQYF.